The 20 T cell receptor beta chains given below trace back to one sample, sequenced in a study of shared clonotypes between healthy human individuals. Libraries were prepared by immunoSEQ multiplex PCR; TCRdb keeps only in-frame clonotypes and omits some of them. The data show about 1.5 million clones, 98% seen once. What was sequenced was naive CD4+ T cells sorted from blood. The subset denotes: CD45RA+ positively selected. These TCRs come from a man aged 25-45 years in good health.

The chain links TRBV2 to TRBJ2-1; 7 bases line up with TRBD2. Germline V CDR1 and CDR2: SNHLY, FYNNEI. J lost 4 bases, V lost 7 bases, and 4 bases had no gene match. The CDR3 runs to 13 residues. In DNA form, the CDR3 reads TGTGCCAGCATCGACGGGGGGTACAATGAGCAGTTCTTC. It codes for CASIDGGYNEQFF.

The chain joins TRBV2 to TRBJ2-5, with D maybe TRBD2 (5 bases). Germline V gene sequence: CDR1 SNHLY, CDR2 FYNNEI. Trimming took off 7 bases at V and 2 bases at J, with 8 bases between the two ends. The CDR3 has 12 amino acids. The CDR3 DNA reads TGTGCCAGCACGCGGACTCAAGAGACCCAGTACTTC. This sequence encodes CASTRTQETQYF.

The rearrangement links TRBV9 to TRBJ2-7, with 10 bases identical to TRBD1. Looked up from germline, CDR1 is SGDLS and CDR2 is YYNGEE. CDR3 length equals 15 residues. J was trimmed by 4 bases and V by 1 base; bases with no gene match: 5. CDR3 loop: CASSVQGQGLYEQYF. As DNA, the CDR3 is TGTGCCAGCAGCGTACAGGGACAGGGGTTATACGAGCAGTACTTC.

The CDR3 DNA sequence: TGTGCCATCAGTGATTACACAGGGGTAGGTGGCTACACCTTC. Translated: CAISDYTGVGGYTF. The genes are TRBV10-3 and TRBJ1-2, with 7 bases matching TRBD1. V shed 3 bases, J shed 7 bases, and the junction held 8 bases outside the gene matches. The CDR3 runs 14 residues. Germline CDR1 and CDR2: ENHRY and SYGVKD.

This chain links TRBV6-1 with TRBJ1-2; D might be TRBD1 (6 bases). Per the germline V gene, CDR1 is MNHNS and CDR2 is SASEGT. Trimming removed 0 bases from V and 5 bases from J, with 16 bases in between. The CDR3 is 16 residues long. The CDR3 spells CASSEAHRGRGYGYTF. Here the CDR3 DNA reads TGTGCCAGCAGTGAAGCCCACCGGGGGCGCGGGTATGGCTACACCTTC.

On this clone itself: The DNA is left out, because the CDR3 cannot be placed on it with certainty; the CDR3 is given as TCRdb lists it. Here the CDR3 reads CASSRVGQGAPYEQYF. This chain connects TRBV21-1 to TRBJ2-7; the D call of TRBD1 is as the table states it, not checked on the DNA. TRBV21-1 represents a pseudogene. The CDR3 comprises 16 residues, both ends counted.

The chain couples TRBV30 to TRBJ1-2; a possible D gene is TRBD1 (5 bases). The germline V and J ends were trimmed by 0 bases and 7 bases, with 15 bases remaining between them. The germline V gene encodes CDR1 GTSNPN and CDR2 SVGIG (reference sequence). This CDR3 is 14 amino acids long. CDR3 sequence (DNA): TGTGCCTGGAGTGTTTCGGGGCAGGGATCTGGCTACACCTTC. This translates into CAWSVSGQGSGYTF.

Comments on this clone: The same CDR3 also results from other DNA sequences found in this sample. This chain connects TRBV18 to TRBJ2-1; TRBD2 might be the D (6 bases). Germline CDR1 KGHSH, CDR2 LQKENI. Trimming left V 1 base short and J 0 bases short, with 10 bases between. The CDR3 extends over 16 amino acids. The CDR3 nucleotides read TGTGCCAGCTCACCACTGGCGGGGAGCTCCTACAATGAGCAGTTCTTC. Its protein product is CASSPLAGSSYNEQFF. The full variable domain, in which reference TRBV18 and TRBJ2-1 provide the parts outside the CDR3, is NAGVMQNPRHLVRRRGQEARLRCSPMKGHSHVYWYRQLPEEGLKFMVYLQKENIIDESGMPKERFSAEFPKEGPSILRIQQVVRGDSAAYFCASSPLAGSSYNEQFFGPGTRLTVL.

V and J are TRBV5-4 and TRBJ1-1, with D perhaps TRBD1 (5 bases). Trimming took 3 bases from V and 10 from J, leaving 13 bases between them. Germline values: CDR1 SGHNT, CDR2 YYREEE (reference sequence). The CDR3 spans 12 residues. The CDR3 sequence: CASSWPGGGAFF. CDR3 in DNA: TGTGCCAGCAGCTGGCCCGGGGGGGGAGCTTTCTTT.

CDR3 nucleotide sequence: TGTGCCAGCAGACCTACCGGGACTAGTTCCTACGAGCAGTACTTC. It yields the protein CASRPTGTSSYEQYF. This chain joins TRBV6-5 and TRBJ2-7; 8 positions agree with TRBD2. V was clipped by 6 bases and J by 1 base; unmatched bases: 8. The CDR3 loop spans 15 amino acids. Germline assignment: CDR1 MNHEY and CDR2 SVGAGI.

This rearrangement joins TRBV11-2 to TRBJ2-3; 10 positions match TRBD1. Germline assignment: CDR1 SGHAT and CDR2 FQNNGV. The length of the CDR3 is 15 residues. V shed 5 bases, J shed 4 bases, and the junction held 6 bases outside the gene matches. CDR3 sequence (DNA): TGTGCCAGCAGCCGGACAGGGGGATTTGCAGATACGCAGTATTTT. Amino acid sequence: CASSRTGGFADTQYF. Based on the CDR3 plus reference TRBV11-2 and TRBJ2-3, the full variable domain is EAGVAQSPRYKIIEKRQSVAFWCNPISGHATLYWYQQILGQGPKLLIQFQNNGVVDDSQLPKDRFSAERLKGVDSTLKIQPAKLEDSAVYLCASSRTGGFADTQYFGPGTRLTVL.

The chain combines TRBV2 with TRBJ2-5, with D possibly being TRBD2 (5 bases). Germline V lookup: CDR1 SNHLY, CDR2 FYNNEI. The CDR3 is made up of 17 amino acids. V was cut by 1 base and J by 5 bases, with 20 bases left in between. CDR3 sequence (DNA): TGTGCCAGCAGTGAAGAGAGGGCCTTGACGACGGGGGAGACCCAGTACTTC. This gives the protein CASSEERALTTGETQYF. The full variable domain, completed using reference TRBV2 and TRBJ2-5, is EPEVTQTPSHQVTQMGQEVILRCVPISNHLYFYWYRQILGQKVEFLVSFYNNEISEKSEIFDDQFSVERPDGSNFTLKIRSTKLEDSAMYFCASSEERALTTGETQYFGPGTRLLVL.

This chain connects TRBV27 to TRBJ2-1, with D possibly matching TRBD2 (5 bases). Trimming left V 0 bases short and J 5 bases short, with 29 bases between. Per the germline V gene, CDR1 is MNHEY and CDR2 is SMNVEV (reference sequence). CDR3 length: 21 amino acids. Here the CDR3 reads CASSLSRGPGLMGSGDNEQFF. The CDR3 DNA reads as TGTGCCAGCAGTTTATCGAGAGGTCCCGGCCTAATGGGGAGTGGCGACAATGAGCAGTTCTTC.

The chain uses TRBV4-1 and TRBJ1-1, with D uncertain. Trimming took 0 bases from V and 4 from J, leaving 15 bases between them. CDR1 MGHRA and CDR2 YSYEKL come from the germline V gene. CDR3 size: 16 residues. The CDR3 DNA follows: TGCGCCAGCAGCCAAGACCGAACTCGGTTGGGCACTGAAGCTTTCTTT. This codes for CASSQDRTRLGTEAFF.

This clone has only one observation. The rearrangement joins TRBV5-1 to TRBJ2-3, with 7 bases matching TRBD1. The CDR3 runs to 17 residues. V lost 4 bases to trimming and J lost 0 bases; unmatched junction nucleotides: 11. Germline values: CDR1 SGHRS, CDR2 YFSETQ. CDR3 DNA: TGCGCCAGCAGCCCCTACCCAGGACAGGCTAGCACAGATACGCAGTATTTT. Its translation is CASSPYPGQASTDTQYF.

The chain links TRBV14 to TRBJ1-2, with D maybe TRBD1 (5 bases). CDR3 size: 15 residues. In germline, CDR1 is SGHDN, CDR2 FVKESK. Trimming pared 0 bases from V and 4 bases from J, leaving 12 bases between. CDR3 bases: TGTGCCAGCAGCCAAGAACTGGGGCGCGGCTATGGCTACACCTTC. Its protein is CASSQELGRGYGYTF.

This chain uses TRBV4-1 with TRBJ2-5; D gene ambiguous. The germline CDR1 and CDR2 sequences are MGHRA and YSYEKL. V lost 4 bases to trimming and J lost 4 bases, with 10 bases between them. CDR3 length equals 13 residues. The CDR3 DNA is TGCGCCAGCAGCCTCCCCTCCCCAGAGACCCAGTACTTC. Translation gives CASSLPSPETQYF.

Concerning this clone: The sample has other DNA sequences that encode this CDR3 too. The chain employs TRBV6-1 and TRBJ2-2; D is possibly TRBD1 (6 bases). Trimming shortened V by 5 bases and J by 0 bases, and 7 bases separated the two germline ends. The CDR3 loop spans 14 amino acids. From germline, CDR1 is MNHNS and CDR2 SASEGT. The CDR3 is CASSRTANTGELFF. CDR3 nucleotides: TGTGCCAGCAGTCGGACAGCGAACACCGGGGAGCTGTTTTTT.

Only one count was recorded for this clone. The rearrangement joins TRBV18 to TRBJ1-1, with 12 bases that match TRBD1. V shed 3 bases, J shed 4 bases, and the junction held 9 bases outside the gene matches. Looked up from germline, CDR1 is KGHSH and CDR2 is LQKENI. This CDR3 is built from 17 residues. As DNA, the CDR3 is TGTGCCAGCTCACCCACCGGGACAGGGGGCGGGGGCACTGAAGCTTTCTTT. Its translation: CASSPTGTGGGGTEAFF.

V and J are TRBV27 and TRBJ1-1; D gene ambiguous. This CDR3 contains 13 residues. V was cut by 6 bases and J by 8 bases, with 16 bases left in between. Germline-derived CDR1 and CDR2 are MNHEY and SMNVEV (reference sequence). CDR3 in DNA: TGTGCCAGCAGCCTTAGCCGCCGAAGCGAAGCTTTCTTT. Translated: CASSLSRRSEAFF.